The 7 T cell receptor beta chains listed next were all sequenced from one sample in a study of blood T cells in healthy people across ages. Sample-barcoded 5' priming and a J-beta primer mix drove a second PCR of roughly 6 to 12 cycles. TCRdb re-derived calls from the 5' RACE reads in MiXCR, one entry per CDR3 protein. The table lists more than 1,000,000 distinct CDR3 sequences, under 30% of them singletons. The same data also contributed to another study, on T cells of mothers and their children.

The material sequenced was blood. The receptors here all came from a girl aged 2 to 10 in good health.

The V call is TRBV7-9, the J call TRBJ1-2; a possible D gene is TRBD1 (6 bases). Germline lookup yields CDR1 SEHNR and CDR2 FQNEAQ (reference sequence). The ends were cut back, 5 bases at V and 4 bases at J, with 14 bases in the middle. CDR3 size: 14 residues. CDR3 DNA sequence: TGTGCCAGCAGCACAGTGGGACAAAGCTATGGCTACACCTTC. This gives the protein CASSTVGQSYGYTF.

This clonotype was observed a handful of times. This chain joins TRBV28 and TRBJ2-1, with 10 bases matching TRBD2. After removal of 6 bases from V and 4 bases from J, the junction contained 6 bases not matched to a gene. The germline gives CDR1 MDHEN, CDR2 SYDVKM. The CDR3 runs 15 residues. The CDR3 sequence: CASRPASGSYNEQFF. The CDR3 nucleotides are TGTGCCAGCAGGCCGGCTAGCGGGAGTTACAATGAGCAGTTCTTC.

The chain employs TRBV14 and TRBJ2-3; D gene uncertain. There are 15 residues in the CDR3. The germline V gene has CDR1 SGHDN and CDR2 FVKESK. Trimming cost V 3 bases and J 2 bases, with 12 bases left between them. CDR3 sequence: CASSQMIDHTDTQYF. In DNA form, the CDR3 reads TGTGCCAGCAGCCAGATGATCGACCACACAGATACGCAGTATTTT.

The chain employs TRBV18 and TRBJ1-6; 7 bases align to TRBD1. V lost 3 bases, J lost 8 bases, and 16 bases stayed unmatched. Germline CDR1 is KGHSH and CDR2 is LQKENI. The CDR3 loop spans 18 amino acids. This chain's CDR3 is CASSPRGILEGDHSPLHF. The CDR3 nucleotides read TGTGCCAGCTCACCCAGGGGGATTCTGGAAGGAGACCATTCACCCCTCCACTTT. Full variable domain (remainder filled in from reference TRBV18 and TRBJ1-6): NAGVMQNPRHLVRRRGQEARLRCSPMKGHSHVYWYRQLPEEGLKFMVYLQKENIIDESGMPKERFSAEFPKEGPSILRIQQVVRGDSAAYFCASSPRGILEGDHSPLHFGNGTRLTVT.

The chain is built from TRBV20-1 and TRBJ1-1, with a possible D match to TRBD1 (5 bases). This CDR3 is 13 amino acids long. Per the germline V gene, CDR1 is DFQATT and CDR2 is SNEGSKA (reference sequence). The CDR3 DNA reads as TGCAGCTGGACCCGAGACAGGAACACTGAAGCTTTCTTT. It encodes CSWTRDRNTEAFF.

V and J are TRBV6-4 and TRBJ1-4; no clear D gene. Trimming stripped 5 bases from V and 8 bases from J, with 15 bases between. The CDR3 runs 14 residues. Germline assignment: CDR1 MRHNA and CDR2 SNTAGT. CDR3 loop: CASSRHKSEEKLFF. CDR3 bases: TGTGCCAGCAGTCGACACAAGTCGGAAGAAAAACTGTTTTTT.

This clonotype was counted between two and nine times. The genes are TRBV7-6 and TRBJ2-5; 7 bases are shared with TRBD2. The tail of the sequence fits TRBJ2-1 better, so the J call may be wrong. The CDR3 has 14 residues. CDR1 SGHVS and CDR2 FNYEAQ come from the germline V gene. CDR3 bases: TGTGCCAGCAGCTTGGCTAGCGGTAAAAATGAGCAGTTCTTC. Translating gives CASSLASGKNEQFF.